These T cell receptor beta chains were read from a single sample in a study of long-term antiretroviral therapy in people with HIV. The protocol was immunoSEQ multiplex PCR, while the TCRdb copy is restricted to in-frame clones and leaves out a portion. This table has some 16,000 clones, around nine tenths appearing once. The source was unsorted PBMCs, collected 0.7 years before starting antiretroviral therapy. The receptor set was obtained from a man aged 45-65 years with HIV. Each CDR3 is given with its conserved first and last residue. D genes are given only for firm matches. A clone size is listed for some rows: how often the clone was seen (once, few, many), or a class if it is expanded.

CDR3 protein: CASSLQGASAEAFF
CDR3 DNA: TGTGCCAGCAGCCTACAGGGGGCCTCTGCTGAAGCTTTCTTT
V gene: TRBV5-8
clone size: -
J gene: TRBJ1-1
D gene: TRBD1

CDR3 protein: CASSLSAGQSAWREKLFF
CDR3 DNA: TGTGCCAGCAGTTTATCCGCCGGACAGTCCGCATGGCGTGAAAAACTGTTTTTT
V gene: TRBV27
clone size: -
J gene: TRBJ1-4
D gene: -

CDR3 protein: CASSASGAPSYEQYF
CDR3 DNA: TGTGCCAGCAGCGCTTCGGGGGCCCCTTCGTACGAGCAGTACTTC
V gene: TRBV9
clone size: -
J gene: TRBJ2-7
D gene: -

CDR3 protein: CASSPSQGEETQYF
CDR3 DNA: TGTGCCAGCTCACCCAGTCAGGGTGAGGAGACCCAGTACTTC
V gene: TRBV18
clone size: -
J gene: TRBJ2-5
D gene: -

CDR3 protein: CASRPVGLSTGELFF
CDR3 DNA: TGTGCCAGCAGACCCGTCGGGCTAAGCACCGGGGAGCTGTTTTTT
V gene: TRBV6-5
clone size: -
J gene: TRBJ2-2
D gene: -

CDR3 protein: CASSITGHYSNQPQHF
CDR3 DNA: TGTGCCAGTAGTATTACGGGACATTATAGCAATCAGCCCCAGCATTTT
V gene: TRBV19
clone size: -
J gene: TRBJ1-5
D gene: -

CDR3 protein: CASSRFSTNVWKETQYF
CDR3 DNA: TGTGCCAGCAGCCGATTTTCTACGAATGTCTGGAAGGAGACCCAGTACTTC
V gene: TRBV9
clone size: -
J gene: TRBJ2-5
D gene: -

CDR3 protein: CASSYGLAGPLYEQYF
CDR3 DNA: TGTGCCAGCAGCTACGGACTAGCGGGGCCACTCTACGAGCAGTACTTC
V gene: TRBV7-2
clone size: -
J gene: TRBJ2-7
D gene: TRBD2

CDR3 protein: CASSRRDTANYGYTF
CDR3 DNA: TGTGCCAGCAGCCGCCGGGACACAGCTAACTATGGCTACACCTTC
V gene: TRBV6-1
clone size: -
J gene: TRBJ1-2
D gene: -

CDR3 protein: CASSFPDRSYEQYF
CDR3 DNA: TGTGCCAGCAGCTTTCCAGACAGATCCTACGAGCAGTACTTC
V gene: TRBV5-8
clone size: -
J gene: TRBJ2-7
D gene: -

CDR3 protein: CASSSRGGAYGYTF
CDR3 DNA: TGTGCCAGCAGCTCGCGAGGGGGCGCTTATGGCTACACCTTC
V gene: TRBV7-3
clone size: -
J gene: TRBJ1-2
D gene: TRBD1

CDR3 protein: CATSRDRQTPGYTF
CDR3 DNA: TGTGCCACCAGCAGAGATCGGCAAACCCCCGGCTACACCTTC
V gene: TRBV15
clone size: large
J gene: TRBJ1-2
D gene: -

CDR3 protein: CSVARRINTEAFF
CDR3 DNA: TGCAGCGTTGCGAGACGGATAAACACTGAAGCTTTCTTT
V gene: TRBV29-1
clone size: -
J gene: TRBJ1-1
D gene: -

CDR3 protein: CASSLMSGDNEKLFF
CDR3 DNA: TGTGCCAGCAGTTTAATGTCGGGGGATAATGAAAAACTGTTTTTT
V gene: TRBV28
clone size: -
J gene: TRBJ1-4
D gene: -

CDR3 protein: CAIRPQVTSGANVLTF
CDR3 DNA: TGTGCCATCAGGCCTCAGGTTACCTCTGGGGCCAACGTCCTGACTTTC
V gene: TRBV10-3
clone size: -
J gene: TRBJ2-6
D gene: -

CDR3 protein: CASSKVRDSPLHF
CDR3 DNA: TGTGCCAGCAGTAAAGTTAGGGATTCACCCCTCCACTTT
V gene: TRBV6-5
clone size: -
J gene: TRBJ1-6
D gene: -

CDR3 protein: CASSPRTDTQYF
CDR3 DNA: TGTGCCAGCTCACCTCGCACAGATACGCAGTATTTT
V gene: TRBV18
clone size: -
J gene: TRBJ2-3
D gene: -

CDR3 protein: CASSLTDSYEQYF
CDR3 DNA: TGTGCCAGCAGCTTGACAGACTCCTACGAGCAGTACTTC
V gene: TRBV5-4
clone size: -
J gene: TRBJ2-7
D gene: -

CDR3 protein: CASSLESEAFF
CDR3 DNA: TGTGCCAGCAGCTTAGAATCTGAAGCTTTCTTT
V gene: TRBV11-2
clone size: -
J gene: TRBJ1-1
D gene: -

CDR3 protein: CASSLPGNPSNEQFF
CDR3 DNA: TGTGCCAGCAGCTTACCGGGCAATCCTTCCAATGAGCAGTTCTTC
V gene: TRBV7-9
clone size: -
J gene: TRBJ2-1
D gene: -

CDR3 protein: CASSSRRTSGVRDTQYF
CDR3 DNA: TGTGCCAGCAGCTCCCGGCGCACTAGCGGAGTCAGGGATACGCAGTATTTT
V gene: TRBV5-6
clone size: -
J gene: TRBJ2-3
D gene: TRBD2

CDR3 protein: CATSRDRGGNTIYF
CDR3 DNA: TGTGCCACCAGCAGAGACAGGGGTGGAAACACCATATATTTT
V gene: TRBV15
clone size: -
J gene: TRBJ1-3
D gene: -

CDR3 protein: CASSFQSSTDTQYF
CDR3 DNA: TGCGCCAGCAGCTTCCAGTCTAGCACAGATACGCAGTATTTT
V gene: TRBV5-1
clone size: -
J gene: TRBJ2-3
D gene: -

CDR3 protein: CASSVSGGYEKLFF
CDR3 DNA: TGTGCCAGCAGCGTTTCAGGGGGCTATGAAAAACTGTTTTTT
V gene: TRBV9
clone size: -
J gene: TRBJ1-4
D gene: TRBD1

CDR3 protein: CASSISTGTLSGANVLTF
CDR3 DNA: TGTGCCAGTAGTATCTCGACAGGGACCCTCTCTGGGGCCAACGTCCTGACTTTC
V gene: TRBV19
clone size: once
J gene: TRBJ2-6
D gene: TRBD1

CDR3 protein: CASSVAPTYEQYF
CDR3 DNA: TGTGCCAGCAGCGTAGCTCCTACCTACGAGCAGTACTTC
V gene: TRBV9
clone size: -
J gene: TRBJ2-7
D gene: -

CDR3 protein: CASSLKDRPDLYEQYF
CDR3 DNA: TGTGCCAGCAGCTTGAAGGACAGGCCAGATCTCTACGAGCAGTACTTC
V gene: TRBV5-5
clone size: -
J gene: TRBJ2-7
D gene: TRBD1

CDR3 protein: CASSQAVGQEDSNQPQHF
CDR3 DNA: TGCGCCAGCAGCCAGGCGGTAGGACAGGAGGATAGCAATCAGCCCCAGCATTTT
V gene: TRBV4-3
clone size: -
J gene: TRBJ1-5
D gene: TRBD1

CDR3 protein: CAWSDLVNQPQHF
CDR3 DNA: TGTGCCTGGAGTGATCTGGTCAATCAGCCCCAGCATTTT
V gene: TRBV30
clone size: -
J gene: TRBJ1-5
D gene: -

CDR3 protein: CASSLERGLGEQYF
CDR3 DNA: TGTGCCAGCAGCCTAGAACGGGGGCTCGGCGAGCAGTACTTC
V gene: TRBV7-2
clone size: -
J gene: TRBJ2-7
D gene: -

CDR3 protein: CASTPNEKLFF
CDR3 DNA: TGTGCCAGCACCCCTAATGAAAAACTGTTTTTT
V gene: TRBV7-9
clone size: -
J gene: TRBJ1-4
D gene: -

CDR3 protein: CASTLTAGNTIYF
CDR3 DNA: TGTGCCAGCACCCTCACCGCTGGAAACACCATATATTTT
V gene: TRBV28
clone size: -
J gene: TRBJ1-3
D gene: -

CDR3 protein: CASSWGEGGENQPQHF
CDR3 DNA: TGCGCCAGCAGCTGGGGCGAGGGGGGAGAAAATCAGCCCCAGCATTTT
V gene: TRBV5-1
clone size: -
J gene: TRBJ1-5
D gene: -

CDR3 protein: CASSSGTSGYNEQFF
CDR3 DNA: TGCGCCAGCAGCTCCGGGACTAGCGGCTACAATGAGCAGTTCTTC
V gene: TRBV5-1
clone size: -
J gene: TRBJ2-1
D gene: TRBD2